Below, 6 T cell receptor beta chains from the same sample are listed, as sequenced in a study of cytomegalovirus exposure and HLA in healthy donors. Researchers ran the PCR with 60 Vbeta and 13 Jbeta primers. The table came from immunoSEQ multiplex PCR; TCRdb's copy has only in-frame clones and leaves some out. This table has 120,000 or so clones, about four fifths appearing once. Sequences were obtained from PBMCs. The receptors were sampled from a woman between 35 and 50 years old in good health and CMV-seropositive.

This chain connects TRBV19 to TRBJ1-4, with D hard to call. Germline V gene data show CDR1 as LNHDA and CDR2 as SQIVND (reference sequence). Trimming pared 5 bases from V and 2 bases from J, leaving 21 bases between. CDR3 length equals 18 residues. This CDR3 is CASSPPGRVVATNEKLFF. The CDR3, as DNA: TGTGCCAGTAGTCCACCGGGAAGGGTTGTTGCGACTAATGAAAAACTGTTTTTT.

The CDR3: CASSTGQLRQETQYF. CDR3 DNA sequence: TGTGCCAGCAGCACTGGACAGCTCCGTCAAGAGACCCAGTACTTC. The chain recombines TRBV7-2 with TRBJ2-5; D is possibly TRBD1 (6 bases). The germline gives CDR1 SGHTA, CDR2 FQGNSA. V lost 5 bases and J 2 bases, leaving 15 bases between the germline ends. CDR3 length: 15 residues.

This chain links TRBV27 with TRBJ1-5, with D perhaps matching TRBD1 (6 bases). Germline V lookup: CDR1 MNHEY, CDR2 SMNVEV (reference sequence). CDR3 length equals 19 residues. Trimming shortened V by 1 base and J by 5 bases, and 24 bases separated the two germline ends. The CDR3 nucleotides are TGTGCCAGCAGTTTATTTACCGGTCGAGTGACAGGCCAAGATCAGCCCCAGCATTTT. Its translation is CASSLFTGRVTGQDQPQHF.

V is TRBV9 and J is TRBJ2-7, with D possibly matching TRBD2 (6 bases). From germline, CDR1 is SGDLS and CDR2 YYNGEE. Trimming took 0 bases from V and 3 from J, leaving 10 bases between them. This CDR3 comprises 14 residues. CDR3 DNA sequence: TGTGCCAGCAGCGTAGCCTCCGGGGGCTACGAGCAGTACTTC. Amino acids: CASSVASGGYEQYF.

This sequence joins TRBV5-1 and TRBJ1-1; unclear D gene. The length of the CDR3 is 15 residues. Germline CDR1 is SGHRS and CDR2 is YFSETQ. V dropped 0 bases and J dropped 5 bases, with 14 bases sitting between them. The CDR3 DNA follows: TGCGCCAGCAGCTTGGCAGGTCAGGTGGTTACTGAAGCTTTCTTT. It translates to CASSLAGQVVTEAFF.

V is TRBV28 and J is TRBJ2-1; the match to TRBD1 covers 10 bases. After removal of 3 bases from V and 6 bases from J, the junction contained 17 bases not matched to a gene. The CDR3 contains 19 residues. Germline CDR1 is MDHEN and CDR2 is SYDVKM. The CDR3 loop is CASSFLGLRRQGAGNEQFF. Written as DNA, the CDR3 is TGTGCCAGCAGTTTTTTAGGGTTAAGAAGACAGGGGGCTGGCAATGAGCAGTTCTTC.